The 6 T cell receptor beta chains reported below all come from one sample, sequenced in a study of T cells in Graves' hyperthyroidism and ophthalmopathy. RNA transcripts gave rise to amplified TCR beta CDR3 regions. An initial round of RT-PCR targeting the TCR CDR3 relied on the HTBI primer set. Using its own MiXCR run on the multiplex PCR reads, TCRdb lists one record per CDR3 protein. This sample has 490,000 or so distinct CDR3 sequences, with 20% to 25% found just once. The sequencing sample was made of blood. The receptors shown here come from a woman aged 65 to 85 with Graves' ophthalmopathy.

This chain connects TRBV6-1 to TRBJ1-6; D might be TRBD1 (6 bases). The CDR3 loop spans 13 amino acids. Germline V gives CDR1 MNHNS, CDR2 SASEGT. Trimming shortened V by 7 bases and J by 10 bases, and 14 bases separated the two germline ends. Here the CDR3 DNA reads TGTGCCAGCAAGACGCAGGGGAGGTCACCCCTCCACTTT. Amino acids: CASKTQGRSPLHF.

The rearrangement uses TRBV5-1 and TRBJ1-2; possible D gene TRBD1, 5 bases. Germline V lookup: CDR1 SGHRS, CDR2 YFSETQ. The ends were cut back, 4 bases at V and 5 bases at J, with 15 bases in the middle. The CDR3 covers 14 residues. CDR3 in DNA: TGCGCCAGCAGCGAGCCAGGGACCCGGTATGGCTACACCTTC. Residues: CASSEPGTRYGYTF. Full variable domain (outside the CDR3, taken from reference TRBV5-1 and TRBJ1-2): KAGVTQTPRYLIKTRGQQVTLSCSPISGHRSVSWYQQTPGQGLQFLFEYFSETQRNKGNFPGRFSGRQFSNSRSEMNVSTLELGDSALYLCASSEPGTRYGYTFGSGTRLTVV.

This clonotype was recorded a few times. The chain recombines TRBV9 with TRBJ2-2; TRBD1 matches at 12 bases. The CDR3 consists of 15 residues. In germline, CDR1 is SGDLS, CDR2 YYNGEE. The trim removed 1 base at V and 6 bases at J, leaving 1 base unmatched. The CDR3 sequence: CASSVWDRGPGELFF. CDR3 coding DNA: TGTGCCAGCAGCGTATGGGACAGGGGGCCCGGGGAGCTGTTTTTT. Combining the CDR3 with reference TRBV9 and TRBJ2-2 gives the whole variable domain DSGVTQTPKHLITATGQRVTLRCSPRSGDLSVYWYQQSLDQGLQFLIQYYNGEERAKGNILERFSAQQFPDLHSELNLSSLELGDSALYFCASSVWDRGPGELFFGEGSRLTVL.

This rearrangement joins TRBV20-1 to TRBJ1-5; a possible D gene is TRBD1 (5 bases). Looked up from germline, CDR1 is DFQATT and CDR2 is SNEGSKA (reference sequence). The CDR3 extends over 11 amino acids. V lost 5 bases, J lost 8 bases, and 10 bases lay in between. DNA for the CDR3: TGCAGTGCTGGGGGGGGGGAGCCCCAGCATTTT. Translated, it gives CSAGGGEPQHF.

This clonotype showed up many times. The gene calls are TRBV6-1 and TRBJ2-3; possibly TRBD2 for D (5 bases). This CDR3 spans 15 amino acids. Germline V gene data show CDR1 as MNHNS and CDR2 as SASEGT. Trimming took 7 bases from V and 0 from J, leaving 14 bases between them. The CDR3: CASNGRTPSTDTQYF. CDR3 DNA sequence: TGTGCCAGCAACGGACGGACTCCTAGCACAGATACGCAGTATTTT.

The chain carries TRBV5-1 and TRBJ2-1, with 8 bases identical to TRBD1. CDR1 SGHRS and CDR2 YFSETQ come from the germline V gene. The CDR3 has 16 amino acids. V trimming: 3 bases; J trimming: 7 bases; junction bases outside the gene matches: 12. CDR3 sequence reads: CASSSTGGREKNEQFF. In DNA form, the CDR3 reads TGCGCCAGCAGCTCCACAGGGGGAAGAGAAAAGAATGAGCAGTTCTTC.